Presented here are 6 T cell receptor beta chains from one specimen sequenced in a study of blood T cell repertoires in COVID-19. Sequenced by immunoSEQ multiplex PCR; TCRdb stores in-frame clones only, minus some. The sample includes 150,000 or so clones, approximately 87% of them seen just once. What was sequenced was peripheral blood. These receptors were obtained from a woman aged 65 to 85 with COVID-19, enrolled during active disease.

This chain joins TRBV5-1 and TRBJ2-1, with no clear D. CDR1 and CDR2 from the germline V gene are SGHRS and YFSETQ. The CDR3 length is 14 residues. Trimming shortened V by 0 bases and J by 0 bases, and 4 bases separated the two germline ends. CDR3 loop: CASSLDSSYNEQFF. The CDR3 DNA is TGCGCCAGCAGCTTGGACAGCTCCTACAATGAGCAGTTCTTC.

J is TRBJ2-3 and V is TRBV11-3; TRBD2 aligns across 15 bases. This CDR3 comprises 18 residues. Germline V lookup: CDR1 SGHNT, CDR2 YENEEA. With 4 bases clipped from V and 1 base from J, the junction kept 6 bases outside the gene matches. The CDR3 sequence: CASSSGLAGGQGTDTQYF. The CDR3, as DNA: TGTGCCAGCAGCTCCGGACTAGCGGGGGGGCAGGGCACAGATACGCAGTATTTT.

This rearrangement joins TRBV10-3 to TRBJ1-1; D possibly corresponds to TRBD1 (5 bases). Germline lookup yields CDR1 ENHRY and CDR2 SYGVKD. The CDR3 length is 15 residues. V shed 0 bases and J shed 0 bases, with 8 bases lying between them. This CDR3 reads CAISESRRVNTEAFF. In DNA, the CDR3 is TGTGCCATCAGTGAGTCGCGCAGGGTGAACACTGAAGCTTTCTTT.

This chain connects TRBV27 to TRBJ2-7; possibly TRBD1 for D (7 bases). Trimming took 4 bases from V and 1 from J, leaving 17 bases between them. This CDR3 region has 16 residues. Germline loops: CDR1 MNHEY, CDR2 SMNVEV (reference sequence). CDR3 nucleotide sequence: TGTGCCAGCAGTTCGGAGGGACAGAGAGTTTCCTACGAGCAGTACTTC. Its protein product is CASSSEGQRVSYEQYF.

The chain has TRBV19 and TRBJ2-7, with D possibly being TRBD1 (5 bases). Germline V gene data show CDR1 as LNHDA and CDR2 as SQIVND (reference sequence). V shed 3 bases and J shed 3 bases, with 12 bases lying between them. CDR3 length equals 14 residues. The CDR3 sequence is CASSISAGLYEQYF. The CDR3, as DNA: TGTGCCAGTAGTATCTCGGCAGGGCTCTACGAGCAGTACTTC.

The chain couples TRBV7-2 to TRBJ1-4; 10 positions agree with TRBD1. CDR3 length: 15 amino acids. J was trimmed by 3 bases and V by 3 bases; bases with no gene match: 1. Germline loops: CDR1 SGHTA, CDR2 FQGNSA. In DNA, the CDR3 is TGTGCCAGCAGCTTGGACAGGGGGTCTAATGAAAAACTGTTTTTT. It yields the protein CASSLDRGSNEKLFF.